These 28 T cell receptor beta chains share one sample of origin, sequenced in a study of blood T cells in healthy people across ages. Using a J-beta primer mix together with a sample-barcoded 5' primer, a second PCR was run for about 6 to 12 cycles. From the 5' RACE reads, TCRdb called clonotypes with MiXCR, one entry per CDR3 protein. The sample consists of about 640,000 distinct CDR3 sequences, roughly 58% of them appearing once. Sequenced: blood. The receptors originated from a man aged 55 to 70 in good health.

This sequence joins TRBV28 and TRBJ2-5; D is undetermined. V gave up 10 bases and J gave up 0 bases, with 9 bases separating them. Germline CDR1 and CDR2: MDHEN and SYDVKM. This CDR3 has 12 amino acids. This CDR3 reads CATQRYQETQYF. As DNA, the CDR3 is TGTGCCACCCAGAGGTACCAAGAGACCCAGTACTTC. Combining the CDR3 with reference TRBV28 and TRBJ2-5 gives the whole variable domain DVKVTQSSRYLVKRTGEKVFLECVQDMDHENMFWYRQDPGLGLRLIYFSYDVKMKEKGDIPEGYSVSREKKERFSLILESASTNQTSMYLCATQRYQETQYFGPGTRLLVL.

Only a few counts were recorded for this clonotype. This chain links TRBV7-9 with TRBJ2-5; a weak D match, TRBD2 (5 bases). Deletions cut 3 bases from V and 5 bases from J, with 10 bases between. The CDR3 sequence is 13 residues long. Looked up from germline, CDR1 is SEHNR and CDR2 is FQNEAQ (reference sequence). CDR3 in DNA: TGTGCCAGCAGCTTGCTAGCTGAGGAGACCCAGTACTTC. Amino acids: CASSLLAEETQYF.

This clonotype has more than one count but fewer than ten. The chain carries TRBV20-1 and TRBJ2-7; a possible D gene is TRBD1 (5 bases). The CDR3 is 14 residues long. The germline V and J ends were trimmed by 0 bases and 2 bases, with 11 bases remaining between them. Germline V gives CDR1 DFQATT, CDR2 SNEGSKA (reference sequence). The CDR3 DNA sequence: TGCAGTGCTAGAGACGCAGGGTTCCCCTACGAGCAGTACTTC. Amino acids: CSARDAGFPYEQYF.

This clonotype was seen a handful of times. The CDR3 region has the DNA TGTGCCATCAGCCGAGCGGGGGGGCTAAGAAATGAGCAGTTCTTC. Translated: CAISRAGGLRNEQFF. The rearrangement uses TRBV10-3 and TRBJ2-1; TRBD2 agrees at 10 bases. Germline CDR1 is ENHRY and CDR2 is SYGVKD. The CDR3 loop spans 15 amino acids. V lost 6 bases, J lost 7 bases, and 9 bases stayed unmatched.

This chain uses TRBV28 with TRBJ1-6; D gene ambiguous. The V gene's germline CDR1 is MDHEN and CDR2 SYDVKM. The CDR3 extends over 12 amino acids. Trimming took off 8 bases at V and 9 bases at J, with 11 bases between the two ends. This CDR3 reads CASRRLASPLHF. The CDR3 DNA is TGTGCCAGCCGAAGGCTGGCTTCACCCCTCCACTTT.

The rearrangement links TRBV15 to TRBJ2-3, with D tentatively TRBD2 (5 bases). The CDR3 spans 17 residues. The germline CDR1 and CDR2 sequences are LNHNV and YYDKDF (reference sequence). With 0 bases removed from V and 8 bases from J, the gap between germline ends came to 21 bases. The DNA for the CDR3 is TGTGCCACCAGCAGAGAGAGCGGCGCGCTGAGGTTAGCTACGCAGTATTTT. Amino acid sequence: CATSRESGALRLATQYF.

This clonotype was counted between two and nine times. J is TRBJ2-1 and V is TRBV7-2; D assignment may be TRBD1 or TRBD2 (5 bases each). There are 14 residues in the CDR3. Trimming removed 7 bases from V and 4 bases from J, with 14 bases in between. Germline CDR1 is SGHTA and CDR2 is FQGNSA. CDR3 loop: CASTLGDGYNEQFF. The CDR3 DNA reads as TGTGCCAGCACCTTGGGGGACGGTTACAATGAGCAGTTCTTC.

The chain combines TRBV12-3 or TRBV12-4 with TRBJ1-2; D gene unclear. The germline V and J ends were trimmed by 5 bases and 5 bases, with 21 bases remaining between them. This CDR3 has 16 residues. This CDR3 reads CASSLRAGHRGYGYTF. CDR3 bases: TGTGCCAGCAGTCTCCGGGCAGGTCACCGTGGGTATGGCTACACCTTC.

This sequence joins TRBV27 and TRBJ2-5; 9 bases are a match to TRBD2. Judging by the DNA end, TRBJ2-7 fits better; the J call may be wrong. CDR3 length: 14 amino acids. Germline assignment: CDR1 MNHEY and CDR2 SMNVEV (reference sequence). CDR3 loop: CASSPWTSAYEQYF. Here the CDR3 DNA reads TGTGCCAGCAGTCCCTGGACTAGCGCCTACGAGCAGTACTTC.

To note about this clonotype: Germline and junction disagree at one end, which may indicate a read error. V gene TRBV18 combines with J gene TRBJ1-2, with 7 positions matching TRBD1. The germline gives CDR1 KGHSH, CDR2 LQKENI. CDR3 size: 13 residues. CDR3 residues: CASSNRDSYDYTF. The CDR3 bases are TGTGCCAGCTCAAACCGGGACAGCTATGACTACACCTTC. The complete variable domain, with remaining parts taken from reference TRBV18 and TRBJ1-2, reads NAGVMQNPRHLVRRRGQEARLRCSPMKGHSHVYWYRQLPEEGLKFMVYLQKENIIDESGMPKERFSAEFPKEGPSILRIQQVVRGDSAAYFCASSNRDSYDYTFGSGTRLTVV.

This clonotype was counted once. The rearrangement uses TRBV4-1 and TRBJ1-5; 9 nucleotides match TRBD1. The CDR3 totals 15 residues. The germline gives CDR1 MGHRA, CDR2 YSYEKL. V shed 3 bases, J shed 6 bases, and the junction held 6 bases outside the gene matches. The CDR3 coding sequence is TGCGCCAGCAGCCACCAAGACAGGGGGAGTCAGCCCCAGCATTTT. It translates to CASSHQDRGSQPQHF.

There are a few counts of this clonotype. V and J are TRBV5-1 and TRBJ1-6; 9 bases are shared with TRBD1. V was clipped by 2 bases and J by 5 bases; unmatched bases: 5. CDR1 is SGHRS and CDR2 is YFSETQ in the germline V gene. The CDR3 is 16 amino acids. CDR3 in DNA: TGCGCCAGCAGCTTCCGGACAGGGGCGGATAATTCACCCCTCCACTTT. Translation: CASSFRTGADNSPLHF.

The CDR3 sequence: CATSRDLPDTQYF. CDR3 nucleotide sequence: TGTGCCACCAGCAGAGATTTGCCAGATACGCAGTATTTT. The chain employs TRBV15 and TRBJ2-3; no firm D call. CDR1 and CDR2 from the germline V gene are LNHNV and YYDKDF (reference sequence). The CDR3 spans 13 residues. V lost 0 bases, J lost 4 bases, and 5 bases lay in between.

V gene TRBV15 combines with J gene TRBJ1-2, with 7 bases that match TRBD1. CDR1 LNHNV and CDR2 YYDKDF come from the germline V gene (reference sequence). The ends lost 3 bases at V and 8 bases at J; junction bases unmatched: 3. The CDR3 extends over 12 amino acids. This CDR3 reads CATSSNRGGYTF. CDR3 sequence (DNA): TGTGCCACCAGCAGCAACAGGGGAGGCTACACCTTC.

This clonotype was observed a few times. The rearrangement joins TRBV12-3 or TRBV12-4 to TRBJ2-5; D is perhaps TRBD2 (6 bases). Deletions cut 5 bases from V and 5 bases from J, with 18 bases between. The CDR3 covers 15 residues. As DNA, the CDR3 is TGTGCCAGCAGTCCCGGGCTACTAGCCGGGGAGACCCAGTACTTC. Amino acids: CASSPGLLAGETQYF.

This clonotype appeared once. V is TRBV5-1 and J is TRBJ2-5; D perhaps matches TRBD1 (6 bases). The J call may be wrong; the DNA end is better matched by TRBJ2-7. The CDR3 is made up of 15 amino acids. Germline V CDR1 and CDR2: SGHRS, YFSETQ. In DNA form, the CDR3 reads TGCGCCAGCAGCTTGTTGACAGGCGCCAGGTACGAGCAGTACTTC. As protein: CASSLLTGARYEQYF.

This chain links TRBV18 with TRBJ2-7; no definite D call. TRBJ2-4 explains the end of the DNA better; the J call may be wrong. Germline CDR1 is KGHSH and CDR2 is LQKENI. This CDR3 is built from 11 residues. The CDR3 protein is CASSPIDIQYF. CDR3 nucleotides: TGTGCCAGCTCACCTATCGACATTCAGTACTTC.

The chain has TRBV7-8 and TRBJ1-2; no clear D. Germline values: CDR1 SGHVS, CDR2 FQNEAQ. V lost 5 bases, J lost 2 bases, and 9 bases lay in between. CDR3 size: 13 residues. The CDR3 spells CASSTRRNYGYTF. DNA for the CDR3: TGTGCCAGCAGCACACGTAGGAACTATGGCTACACCTTC.

The chain employs TRBV5-1 and TRBJ2-5; possibly TRBD1 or TRBD2 for D (6 bases each). CDR3 length: 14 residues. Trimming took 2 bases from V and 7 from J, leaving 15 bases between them. Germline-derived CDR1 and CDR2 are SGHRS and YFSETQ. Here the CDR3 DNA reads TGCGCCAGCAGCTTTCAGGCAGGAGGGGGGACCCAGTACTTC. It yields the protein CASSFQAGGGTQYF.

V gene TRBV5-1 combines with J gene TRBJ2-3, with 8 bases identical to TRBD2. The CDR3 sequence is 16 residues long. V shed 4 bases, J shed 3 bases, and the junction held 10 bases outside the gene matches. Germline CDR1 and CDR2: SGHRS and YFSETQ. The CDR3 sequence: CASSPGGGGGTDTQYF. Written as DNA, the CDR3 is TGCGCCAGCAGCCCCGGGGGTGGCGGGGGGACAGATACGCAGTATTTT.

This clonotype has a handful of counts. The chain is built from TRBV4-2 and TRBJ1-1, with 7 bases lining up with TRBD1. CDR1 is LGHNA and CDR2 is YNFKEQ in the germline V gene. Trimming cost V 0 bases and J 4 bases; bases outside gene matches: 2. CDR3 length: 14 amino acids. The CDR3 DNA sequence: TGTGCCAGCAGCCAAGAGGAGGGGGCCACTGAAGCTTTCTTT. Its translation: CASSQEEGATEAFF.

The chain has TRBV2 and TRBJ2-5; TRBD1 matches at 8 bases. The DNA end is a closer match to TRBJ2-7, so the J assignment may be wrong. Germline CDR1 reads SNHLY; CDR2 reads FYNNEI. CDR3 length: 15 amino acids. In DNA, the CDR3 is TGTGCCAGCAGACCAGGGGGCGCGAATTTCTACGAGCAGTACTTC. Protein sequence: CASRPGGANFYEQYF.

This clonotype was seen a few times. This chain uses TRBV4-1 with TRBJ2-3; D is undetermined. The CDR3 has 15 amino acids. Trimming pared 1 base from V and 6 bases from J, leaving 14 bases between. Germline-derived CDR1 and CDR2 are MGHRA and YSYEKL. This CDR3 reads CASSQGPGFGDTQYF. The CDR3 bases are TGCGCCAGCAGCCAAGGCCCAGGCTTTGGCGATACGCAGTATTTT.

The rearrangement joins TRBV20-1 to TRBJ2-7; D remains ambiguous. The CDR3 contains 11 residues. The germline V gene encodes CDR1 DFQATT and CDR2 SNEGSKA (reference sequence). Trimming took 0 bases from V and 4 from J, leaving 4 bases between them. CDR3 protein: CSAREQYEQYF. The CDR3 DNA follows: TGCAGTGCTAGAGAGCAATACGAGCAGTACTTC.

This clonotype was detected only a few times. V usage is TRBV2 and J usage is TRBJ2-1, with 7 bases fitting TRBD2. This CDR3 contains 11 residues. The germline V gene encodes CDR1 SNHLY and CDR2 FYNNEI. Losses at the gene ends were 9 bases for V and 9 bases for J; bases not matched to a gene: 5. CDR3 loop: CARGTTLEQFF. The CDR3 nucleotides read TGTGCCAGGGGGACTACTCTTGAGCAGTTCTTC.

This chain links TRBV6-1 with TRBJ2-6; TRBD1 matches at 9 bases. Germline V gene data show CDR1 as MNHNS and CDR2 as SASEGT. There are 18 residues in the CDR3. Germline trimming cut 4 bases from V and 0 bases from J; bases unmatched to any gene: 7. CDR3 loop: CASSVRDRVDSGANVLTF. The CDR3 bases are TGTGCCAGCAGTGTACGGGACAGGGTTGACTCTGGGGCCAACGTCCTGACTTTC.

The table lists this clonotype with a few counts. The V gene is TRBV21-1, the J gene TRBJ2-7; the table's D call, TRBD1, has no DNA check behind it. TRBV21-1 is reported as a pseudogene. This CDR3 spans 16 amino acids. CDR3 loop: CASSKDKRQGIYEQYF. The CDR3 DNA sequence: TGTGCCAGCAGCAAAGATAAAAGGCAGGGGATCTACGAGCAGTACTTC.

The chain couples TRBV5-6 to TRBJ2-1; D could derive from TRBD1 or TRBD2 (6 bases each). Germline V gene data show CDR1 as SGHDT and CDR2 as YYEEEE. The CDR3 is made up of 15 amino acids. Trimming removed 0 bases at V and 13 bases at J, with 20 bases between. The CDR3 protein is CASSLVGGAKETQFF. The DNA for the CDR3 is TGTGCCAGCAGCTTGGTGGGGGGCGCCAAAGAGACCCAGTTCTTC.